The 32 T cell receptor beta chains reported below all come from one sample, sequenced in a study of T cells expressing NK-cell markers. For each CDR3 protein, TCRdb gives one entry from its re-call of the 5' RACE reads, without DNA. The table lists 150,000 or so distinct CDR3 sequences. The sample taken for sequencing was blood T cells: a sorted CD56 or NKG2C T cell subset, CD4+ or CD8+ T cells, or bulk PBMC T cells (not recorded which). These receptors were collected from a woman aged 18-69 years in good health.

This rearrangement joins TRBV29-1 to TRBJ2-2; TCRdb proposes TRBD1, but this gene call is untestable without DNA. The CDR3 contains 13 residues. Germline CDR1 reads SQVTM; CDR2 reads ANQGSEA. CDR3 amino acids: CSVDRGGAGELFF.

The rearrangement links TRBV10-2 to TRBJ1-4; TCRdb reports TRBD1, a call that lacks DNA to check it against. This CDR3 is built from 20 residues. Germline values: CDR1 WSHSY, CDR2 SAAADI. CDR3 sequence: CASSESRGSTPPATNEKLFF.

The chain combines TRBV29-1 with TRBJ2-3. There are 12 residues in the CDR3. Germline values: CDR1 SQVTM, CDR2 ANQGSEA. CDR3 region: CSAVDVGNTQYF.

CDR3 amino acids: CSAHNIASGVQYF. The chain carries TRBV20-1 and TRBJ2-7; TCRdb gives TRBD1 as the D gene, but with no DNA this cannot be confirmed. Looked up from germline, CDR1 is DFQATT and CDR2 is SNEGSKA (reference sequence). CDR3 length: 13 amino acids.

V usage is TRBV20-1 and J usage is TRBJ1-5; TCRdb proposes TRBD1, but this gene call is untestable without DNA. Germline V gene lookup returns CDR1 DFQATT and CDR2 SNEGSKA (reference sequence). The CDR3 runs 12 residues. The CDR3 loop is CSARAVGAPQHF.

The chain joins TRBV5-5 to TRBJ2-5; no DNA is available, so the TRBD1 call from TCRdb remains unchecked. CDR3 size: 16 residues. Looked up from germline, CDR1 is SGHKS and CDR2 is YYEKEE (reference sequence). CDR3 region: CASNYQPGTGGETQYF.

The CDR3 region is CASSLGPAGTGELFF. The chain combines TRBV7-2 with TRBJ2-2. The CDR3 consists of 15 residues. Germline values: CDR1 SGHTA, CDR2 FQGNSA.

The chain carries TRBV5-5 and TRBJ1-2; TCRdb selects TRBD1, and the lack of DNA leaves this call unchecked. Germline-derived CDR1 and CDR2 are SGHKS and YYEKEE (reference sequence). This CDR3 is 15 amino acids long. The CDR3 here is CASSSGQETYYGYTF. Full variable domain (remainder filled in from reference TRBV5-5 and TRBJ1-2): DAGVTQSPTHLIKTRGQQVTLRCSPISGHKSVSWYQQVLGQGPQFIFQYYEKEERGRGNFPDRFSARQFPNYSSELNVNALLLGDSALYLCASSSGQETYYGYTFGSGTRLTVV.

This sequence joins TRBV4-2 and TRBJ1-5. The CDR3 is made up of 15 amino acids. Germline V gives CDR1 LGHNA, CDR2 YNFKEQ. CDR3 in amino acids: CASSQDAGPNQPQHF.

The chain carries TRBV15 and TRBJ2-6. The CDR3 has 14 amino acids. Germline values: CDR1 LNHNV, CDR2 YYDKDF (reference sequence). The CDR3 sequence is CATSRDSGANVLTF.

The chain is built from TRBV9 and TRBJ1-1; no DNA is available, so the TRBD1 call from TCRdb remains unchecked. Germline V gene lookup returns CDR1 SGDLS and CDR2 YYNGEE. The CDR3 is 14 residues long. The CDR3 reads CASSVDRVRTEAFF.

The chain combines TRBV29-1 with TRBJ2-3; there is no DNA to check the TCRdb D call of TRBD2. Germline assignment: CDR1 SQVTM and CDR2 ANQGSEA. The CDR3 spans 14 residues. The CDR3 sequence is CSVEAAGGTDTQYF.

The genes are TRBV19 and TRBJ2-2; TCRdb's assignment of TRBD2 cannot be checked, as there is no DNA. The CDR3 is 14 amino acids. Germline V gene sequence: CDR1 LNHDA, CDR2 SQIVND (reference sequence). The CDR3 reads CASSREVGTGELFF. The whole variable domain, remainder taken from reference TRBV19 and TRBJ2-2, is DGGITQSPKYLFRKEGQNVTLSCEQNLNHDAMYWYRQDPGQGLRLIYYSQIVNDFQKGDIAEGYSVSREKKESFPLTVTSAQKNPTAFYLCASSREVGTGELFFGEGSRLTVL.

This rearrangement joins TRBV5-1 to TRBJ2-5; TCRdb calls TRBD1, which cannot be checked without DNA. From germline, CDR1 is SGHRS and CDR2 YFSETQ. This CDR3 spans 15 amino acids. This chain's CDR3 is CASSTAGALGETQYF.

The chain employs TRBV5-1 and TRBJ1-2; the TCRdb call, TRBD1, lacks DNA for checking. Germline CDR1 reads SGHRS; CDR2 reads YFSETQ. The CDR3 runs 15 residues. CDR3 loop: CASSLLDRRYPGYTF.

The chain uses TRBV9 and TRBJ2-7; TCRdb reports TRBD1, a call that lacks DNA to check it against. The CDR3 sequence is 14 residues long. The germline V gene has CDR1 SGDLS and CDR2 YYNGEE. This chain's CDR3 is CASSGGTDYYEQYF.

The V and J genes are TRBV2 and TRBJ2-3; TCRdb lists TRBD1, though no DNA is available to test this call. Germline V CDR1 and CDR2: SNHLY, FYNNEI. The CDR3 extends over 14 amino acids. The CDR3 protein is CASSVGGQTDTQYF.

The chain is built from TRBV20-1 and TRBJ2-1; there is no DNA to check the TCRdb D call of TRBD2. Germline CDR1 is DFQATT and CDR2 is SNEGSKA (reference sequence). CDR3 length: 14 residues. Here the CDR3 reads CSARGPSSYNEQFF.

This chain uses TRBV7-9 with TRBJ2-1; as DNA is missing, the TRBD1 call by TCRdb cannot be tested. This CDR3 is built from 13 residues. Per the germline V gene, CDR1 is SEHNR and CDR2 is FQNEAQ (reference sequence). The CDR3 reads CASSPDRGNEQFF.

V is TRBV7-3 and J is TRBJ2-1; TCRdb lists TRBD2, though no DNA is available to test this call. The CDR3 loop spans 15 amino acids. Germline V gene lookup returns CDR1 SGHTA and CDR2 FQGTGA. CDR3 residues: CASSLRTSGRYEQFF.

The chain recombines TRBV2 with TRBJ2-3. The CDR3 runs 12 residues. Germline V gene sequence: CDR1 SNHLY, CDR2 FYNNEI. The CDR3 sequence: CASIRTTDTQYF.

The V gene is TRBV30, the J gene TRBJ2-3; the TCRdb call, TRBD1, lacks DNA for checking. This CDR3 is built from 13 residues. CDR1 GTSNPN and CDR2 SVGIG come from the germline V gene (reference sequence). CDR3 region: CASGQRGRDTQYF.

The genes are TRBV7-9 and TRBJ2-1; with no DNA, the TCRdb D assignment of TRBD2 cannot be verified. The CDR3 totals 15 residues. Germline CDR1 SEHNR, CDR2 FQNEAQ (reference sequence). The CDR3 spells CASSFSGRISNEQFF.

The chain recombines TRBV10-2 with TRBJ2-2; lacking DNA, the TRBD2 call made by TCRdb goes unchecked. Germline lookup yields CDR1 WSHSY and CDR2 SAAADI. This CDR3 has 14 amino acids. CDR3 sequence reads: CASLLAGNTGELFF.

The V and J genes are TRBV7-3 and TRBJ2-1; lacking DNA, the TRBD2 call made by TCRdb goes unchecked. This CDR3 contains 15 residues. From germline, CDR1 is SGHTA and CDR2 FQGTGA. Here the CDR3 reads CASSPGVAGYNEQFF.

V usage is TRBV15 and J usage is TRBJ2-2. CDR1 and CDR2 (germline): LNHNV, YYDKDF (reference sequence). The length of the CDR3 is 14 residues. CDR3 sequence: CATSRDLPAGELFF. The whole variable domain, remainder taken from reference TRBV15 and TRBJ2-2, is DAMVIQNPRYQVTQFGKPVTLSCSQTLNHNVMYWYQQKSSQAPKLLFHYYDKDFNNEADTPDNFQSRRPNTSFCFLDIRSPGLGDTAMYLCATSRDLPAGELFFGEGSRLTVL.

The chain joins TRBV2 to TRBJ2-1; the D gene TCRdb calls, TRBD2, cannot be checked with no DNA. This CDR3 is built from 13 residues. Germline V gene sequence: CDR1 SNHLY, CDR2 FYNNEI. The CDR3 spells CASGTSGYNEQFF.

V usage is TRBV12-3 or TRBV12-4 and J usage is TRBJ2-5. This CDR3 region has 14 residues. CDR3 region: CATQFSFGGETQYF.

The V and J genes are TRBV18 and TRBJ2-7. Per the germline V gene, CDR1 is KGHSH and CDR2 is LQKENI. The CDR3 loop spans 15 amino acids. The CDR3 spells CASSPSGHGRYEQYF.

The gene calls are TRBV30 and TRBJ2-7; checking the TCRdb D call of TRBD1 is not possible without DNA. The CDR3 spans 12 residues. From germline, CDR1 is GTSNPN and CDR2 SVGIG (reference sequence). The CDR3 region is CAWALQGGEQYF.

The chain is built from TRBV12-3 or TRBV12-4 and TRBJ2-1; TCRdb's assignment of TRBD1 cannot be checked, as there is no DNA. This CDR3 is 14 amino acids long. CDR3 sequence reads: CASSLVRVQDEQFF.

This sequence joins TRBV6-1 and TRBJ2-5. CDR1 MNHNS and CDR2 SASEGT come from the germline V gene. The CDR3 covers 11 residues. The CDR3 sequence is CASSPVETQYF.